This T cell receptor (beta chain) was retrieved from a study of control samples from healthy donors and cancer patients. Germline loops: CDR1 SGHRS, CDR2 YFSETQ. The CDR3 has 16 amino acids. Trimming took 0 bases from V and 0 from J, leaving 10 bases between them. This clone was seen only once. Data came from immunoSEQ multiplex PCR; TCRdb stores just in-frame clones and leaves some out. The table has around 78,000 clones, 94% seen once. Input material: blood. The chain combines TRBV5-1 with TRBJ1-3; D remains ambiguous. The receptor comes from a woman between 18 and 30 years old in good health. As DNA, the CDR3 is TGCGCCAGCAGCTTGGGACGGTCCTCCTCTGGAAACACCATATATTTT. Translation: CASSLGRSSSGNTIYF.